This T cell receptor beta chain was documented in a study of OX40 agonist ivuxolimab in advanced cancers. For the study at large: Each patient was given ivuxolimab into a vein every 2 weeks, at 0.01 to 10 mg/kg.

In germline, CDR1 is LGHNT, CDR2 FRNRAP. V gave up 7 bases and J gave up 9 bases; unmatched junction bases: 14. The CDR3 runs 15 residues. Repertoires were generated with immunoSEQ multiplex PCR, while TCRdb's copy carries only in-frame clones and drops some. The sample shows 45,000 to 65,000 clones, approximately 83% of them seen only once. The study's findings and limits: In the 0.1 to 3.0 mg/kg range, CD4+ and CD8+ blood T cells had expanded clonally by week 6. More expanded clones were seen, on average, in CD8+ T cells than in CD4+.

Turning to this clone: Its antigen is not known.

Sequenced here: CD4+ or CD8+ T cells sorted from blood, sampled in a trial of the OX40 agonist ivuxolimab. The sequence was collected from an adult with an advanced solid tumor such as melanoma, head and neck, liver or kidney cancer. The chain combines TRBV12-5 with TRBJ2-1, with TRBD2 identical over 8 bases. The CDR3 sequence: CASATIPGGAGEQFF. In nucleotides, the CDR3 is TGTGCTAGTGCCACCATCCCGGGGGGGGCGGGTGAGCAGTTCTTC.